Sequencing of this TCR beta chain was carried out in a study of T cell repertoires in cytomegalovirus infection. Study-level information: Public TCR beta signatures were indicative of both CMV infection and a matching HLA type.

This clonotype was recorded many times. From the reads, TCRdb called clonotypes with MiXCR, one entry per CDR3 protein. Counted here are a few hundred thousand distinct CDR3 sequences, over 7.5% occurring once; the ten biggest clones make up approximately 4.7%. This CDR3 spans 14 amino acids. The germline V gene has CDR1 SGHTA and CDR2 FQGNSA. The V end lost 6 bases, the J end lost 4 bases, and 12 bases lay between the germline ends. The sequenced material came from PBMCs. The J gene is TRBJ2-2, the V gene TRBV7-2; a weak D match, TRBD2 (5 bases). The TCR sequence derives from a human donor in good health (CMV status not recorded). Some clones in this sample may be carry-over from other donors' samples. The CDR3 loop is CASREAGGTGELFF. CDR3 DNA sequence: TGTGCCAGCAGGGAGGCGGGTGGCACCGGGGAGCTGTTTTTT.